The 18 T cell receptor beta chains reported below all come from one sample, sequenced in a study of blood T cell repertoires in COVID-19. Using immunoSEQ multiplex PCR, the repertoire was profiled, and TCRdb retains in-frame clones only, with some absent. The sample includes about 76,000 clones, 65% to 85% of them seen just once. The sequenced sample consisted of peripheral blood. These receptors all come from a woman aged 60 to 75 with acute or convalescent COVID-19.

The rearrangement joins TRBV7-2 to TRBJ1-2; 12 nucleotides agree with TRBD1. This CDR3 comprises 15 residues. The V gene's germline CDR1 is SGHTA and CDR2 FQGNSA. V was pared by 4 bases and J by 7 bases, with 7 bases of the junction left unmatched. The CDR3 loop reads CASSSNPGQGAGYTF. The CDR3 DNA sequence: TGTGCCAGCAGCTCAAACCCGGGACAGGGGGCTGGCTACACCTTC.

The chain is built from TRBV10-1 and TRBJ2-4; 8 nucleotides align to TRBD2. The CDR3 runs 14 residues. V shed 3 bases and J 10 bases; nucleotides not matched to a gene: 8. Germline loops: CDR1 WNHNN, CDR2 SYGVQD (reference sequence). The CDR3 nucleotides read TGCGCCAGCAGTGACGGGGGGGCGCGAGATATTCAGTACTTC. Amino acids: CASSDGGARDIQYF.

The V and J genes are TRBV5-1 and TRBJ1-2; the match to TRBD1 covers 12 bases. Trimming at V came to 0 bases and at J to 8 bases, leaving 11 bases not matched to a gene. This CDR3 has 17 amino acids. Looked up from germline, CDR1 is SGHRS and CDR2 is YFSETQ. The CDR3 DNA sequence: TGCGCCAGCAGCTTGGCCGGGACAGGGGGCGCCAGCGAAGGCTACACCTTC. This encodes CASSLAGTGGASEGYTF.

With regard to this clone: Different DNA sequences within this sample yield the same CDR3. The rearrangement joins TRBV5-4 to TRBJ2-7, with TRBD1 identical over 9 bases. Germline V gives CDR1 SGHNT, CDR2 YYREEE (reference sequence). After removal of 2 bases from V and 2 bases from J, the junction contained 2 bases not matched to a gene. CDR3 length: 14 residues. CDR3 region: CASSLQGAAYEQYF. CDR3 nucleotides: TGTGCCAGCAGCTTACAGGGGGCTGCCTACGAGCAGTACTTC.

The chain combines TRBV11-3 with TRBJ2-3; TRBD1 is a possible D gene (6 bases). V lost 1 base to trimming and J lost 5 bases, with 10 bases between them. CDR3 length equals 14 residues. Germline V CDR1 and CDR2: SGHNT, YENEEA. This CDR3 reads CASSLGQAGDTQYF. DNA for the CDR3: TGTGCCAGCAGCTTAGGACAGGCTGGAGATACGCAGTATTTT.

V and J are TRBV11-3 and TRBJ1-1; 8 bases are a match to TRBD1. Germline CDR1 reads SGHNT; CDR2 reads YENEEA. The J segment lost 3 bases and the V segment lost 6 bases, leaving 6 bases of the junction unmatched. The CDR3 consists of 14 residues. In DNA form, the CDR3 reads TGTGCCAGCAGTCCAGGGGGCAGGGACACTGAAGCTTTCTTT. Translated, it gives CASSPGGRDTEAFF.

The chain combines TRBV7-2 with TRBJ2-7, with no clear D. Trimming took off 0 bases at V and 3 bases at J, with 3 bases between the two ends. This CDR3 comprises 12 residues. Germline V gene data show CDR1 as SGHTA and CDR2 as FQGNSA. CDR3 nucleotides: TGTGCCAGCAGCTTAGCCTACTACGAGCAGTACTTC. Protein: CASSLAYYEQYF.

The chain has TRBV30 and TRBJ1-2; D remains ambiguous. The CDR3 contains 9 residues. With 3 bases removed from V and 9 bases from J, the gap between germline ends came to 5 bases. Germline CDR1 and CDR2: GTSNPN and SVGIG (reference sequence). This chain's CDR3 is CAWRLSYTF. CDR3 nucleotides: TGTGCCTGGAGACTCAGCTACACCTTC.

This clone was seen only once. The V call is TRBV5-1, the J call TRBJ2-7, with 11 bases lining up with TRBD1. In germline, CDR1 is SGHRS, CDR2 YFSETQ. The CDR3 consists of 14 residues. V was clipped by 4 bases and J by 5 bases; unmatched bases: 5. CDR3 amino acids: CASSRTGGEDEQYF. The CDR3 DNA is TGCGCCAGCAGCCGGACAGGGGGCGAGGACGAGCAGTACTTC.

This clone has only a few counts. The V gene is TRBV3-1 (or the pseudogene TRBV3-2), the J gene TRBJ1-2, with D possibly TRBD1 on 5 matching bases. CDR3 length equals 15 residues. Per the germline V gene, CDR1 is LGHDT and CDR2 is YNNKEL (reference sequence). V lost 5 bases and J lost 3, with 16 bases in between. In DNA, the CDR3 is TGTGCCAGCAGCGAAGCAAGGGGCGCTGACTATGGCTACACCTTC. Translating gives CASSEARGADYGYTF.

The chain couples TRBV4-1 to TRBJ1-3, with D perhaps TRBD1 (5 bases). Germline loops: CDR1 MGHRA, CDR2 YSYEKL. There are 14 residues in the CDR3. Trimming pared 4 bases from V and 2 bases from J, leaving 9 bases between. The CDR3 spells CASSPPGAGNTIYF. DNA of the CDR3: TGCGCCAGCAGCCCACCGGGGGCTGGAAACACCATATATTTT.

The chain links TRBV10-3 to TRBJ2-2; 13 bases map to TRBD2. This CDR3 spans 17 amino acids. V lost 11 bases to trimming and J lost 0 bases; unmatched junction nucleotides: 9. Germline V gene sequence: CDR1 ENHRY, CDR2 SYGVKD. In nucleotides, the CDR3 is TGTGCCTCCCGACTAGCGGGGGGCCGTACGAACACCGGGGAGCTGTTTTTT. The encoded protein is CASRLAGGRTNTGELFF.

This chain uses TRBV28 with TRBJ2-2, with 7 bases that match TRBD1. This CDR3 spans 16 amino acids. The J segment lost 5 bases and the V segment lost 5 bases, leaving 11 bases of the junction unmatched. Germline values: CDR1 MDHEN, CDR2 SYDVKM. CDR3: CASSQLTGYSTGELFF. In DNA, the CDR3 is TGTGCCAGCAGTCAACTGACAGGGTATTCGACCGGGGAGCTGTTTTTT.

The V call is TRBV11-2, the J call TRBJ2-1; maybe TRBD1 (6 bases). Trimming shortened V by 0 bases and J by 7 bases, and 16 bases separated the two germline ends. The CDR3 extends over 16 amino acids. Germline lookup yields CDR1 SGHAT and CDR2 FQNNGV. The CDR3 coding sequence is TGTGCCAGCAGCTTAGAGGTCAGTTTGAGGGGGAATGAGCAGTTCTTC. This codes for CASSLEVSLRGNEQFF.

This clone came up many times. The rearrangement uses TRBV29-1 and TRBJ2-5; D is perhaps TRBD2 (5 bases). The CDR3 is 14 residues long. The germline gives CDR1 SQVTM, CDR2 ANQGSEA. Trimming stripped 7 bases from V and 1 base from J, with 16 bases between. The DNA for the CDR3 is TGCAGCGCGGACCTAGCCATCGGCCAAGAGACCCAGTACTTC. It yields the protein CSADLAIGQETQYF.

The V call is TRBV6-2 or TRBV6-3, the J call TRBJ2-7; D remains unclear. CDR3 length equals 13 residues. The V gene's germline CDR1 is MNHEY and CDR2 SVGEGT. V lost 2 bases and J lost 3, with 8 bases in between. CDR3 sequence reads: CASSYRSGYEQYV. CDR3 in DNA: TGTGCCAGCAGTTACCGATCCGGCTACGAGCAGTACGTC.

V usage is TRBV19 and J usage is TRBJ1-1; TRBD1 matches 8 bases. The V and J ends lost 6 bases and 4 bases, in that order; junction bases with no gene match: 10. The CDR3 length is 15 residues. CDR1 is LNHDA, CDR2 SQIVND, per germline (reference sequence). The CDR3 nucleotides are TGTGCCAGTAGCAGGGGGCAGGGGGCACCCACTGAAGCTTTCTTT. This gives the protein CASSRGQGAPTEAFF.

This chain connects TRBV18 to TRBJ2-1; TRBD2 is a possible D gene (6 bases). The V gene's germline CDR1 is KGHSH and CDR2 LQKENI. The V gene lost 3 bases and the J gene lost 0 bases, with 15 bases spanning the gap. The CDR3 spans 17 residues. The CDR3 DNA is TGTGCCAGCTCACCTGTGGGACTCCCGAGCTCCTACAATGAGCAGTTCTTC. Residues: CASSPVGLPSSYNEQFF.